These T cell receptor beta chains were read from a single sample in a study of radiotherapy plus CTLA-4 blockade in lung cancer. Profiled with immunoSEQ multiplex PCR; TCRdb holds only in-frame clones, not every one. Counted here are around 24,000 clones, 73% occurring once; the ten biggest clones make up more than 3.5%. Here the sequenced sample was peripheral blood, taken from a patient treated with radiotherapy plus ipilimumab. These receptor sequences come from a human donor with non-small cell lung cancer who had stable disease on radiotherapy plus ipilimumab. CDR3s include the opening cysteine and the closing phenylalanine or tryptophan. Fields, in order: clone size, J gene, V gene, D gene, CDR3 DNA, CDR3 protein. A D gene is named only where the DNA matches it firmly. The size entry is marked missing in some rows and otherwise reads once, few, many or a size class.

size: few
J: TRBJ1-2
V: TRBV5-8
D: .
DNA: TGTGCCAGCAGCCCGCGATTGGCCCAGTTGTTTATCCGAAGAGGCTACACCTTC
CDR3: CASSPRLAQLFIRRGYTF

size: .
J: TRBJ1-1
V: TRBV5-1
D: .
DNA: TGCGCCAGCAGCTTCTCCGGGTCGAACACTGAAGCTTTCTTT
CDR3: CASSFSGSNTEAFF

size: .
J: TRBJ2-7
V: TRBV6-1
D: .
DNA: TGTGCCAGCAGTGCGGCGCACACCTACGAGCAGTACTTC
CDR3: CASSAAHTYEQYF

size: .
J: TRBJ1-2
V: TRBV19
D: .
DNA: TGTGCCAGTAGTCCGTGGGCCTCAGAGAGGGGCTACACCTTC
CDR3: CASSPWASERGYTF

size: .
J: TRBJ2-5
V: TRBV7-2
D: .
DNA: TGTGCCAGCAGCAGGGGGACGGGAGAGACCCAGTACTTC
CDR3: CASSRGTGETQYF

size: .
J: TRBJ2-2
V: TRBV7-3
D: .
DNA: TGTGCCAGCAGCTATAACGGGCTAGCAAACACCGGGGAGCTGTTTTTT
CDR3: CASSYNGLANTGELFF

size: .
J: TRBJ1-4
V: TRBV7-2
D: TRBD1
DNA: TGTGCCAGCAGAGATCAGGGGACAGCTAATGAAAAACTGTTTTTT
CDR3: CASRDQGTANEKLFF

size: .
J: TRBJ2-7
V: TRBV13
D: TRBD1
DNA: TGTGCCAGCAGCTTACAGGACAGGGGGCTTTACGAGCAGTACTTC
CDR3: CASSLQDRGLYEQYF

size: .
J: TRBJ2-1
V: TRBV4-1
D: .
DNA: TGCGCCAGCAGCCAAGCTCAGACTACTTACAATGAGCAGTTCTTC
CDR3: CASSQAQTTYNEQFF

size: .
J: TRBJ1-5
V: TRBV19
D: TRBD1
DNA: TGTGCCAGTAGTATTAGAACAGGGGGCCCAAATCAGCCCCAGCATTTT
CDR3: CASSIRTGGPNQPQHF

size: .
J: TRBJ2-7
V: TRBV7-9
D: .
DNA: TGTGCCAGCAGCTTAGATGGCGGATTTTACTACGAGCAGTACTTC
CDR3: CASSLDGGFYYEQYF

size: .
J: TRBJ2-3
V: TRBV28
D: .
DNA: TGTGCCAGCAGTCGCGACAGGGGAGGGGATACGCAGTATTTT
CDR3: CASSRDRGGDTQYF

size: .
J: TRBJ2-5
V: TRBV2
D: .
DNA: TGTGCCAGCAGTGATCCCTCGAGGGGCAGCGAGACCCAGTACTTC
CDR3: CASSDPSRGSETQYF

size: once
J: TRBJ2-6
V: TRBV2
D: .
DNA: TGTGCCAGCAGTGAAGGGGGCTCTGGGGCCAACGTCCTGACTTTC
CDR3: CASSEGGSGANVLTF

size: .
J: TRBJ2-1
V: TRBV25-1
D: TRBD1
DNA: TGTGCCAGCAGTCGCCGGGACAGGGAAGCGAATGAGCAGTTCTTC
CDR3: CASSRRDREANEQFF

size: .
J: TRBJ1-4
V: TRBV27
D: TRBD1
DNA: TGTGCCAGCCGACCTACCACAGGGGATGTCAGCGAAAAACTGTTTTTT
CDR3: CASRPTTGDVSEKLFF

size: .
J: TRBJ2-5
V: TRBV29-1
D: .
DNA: TGCAGCGTTGAAGCCTCCCAGGGGCTCCAAGAGACCCAGTACTTC
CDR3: CSVEASQGLQETQYF

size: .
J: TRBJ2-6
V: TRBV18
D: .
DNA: TGTGCCAGCTCACCCGGCCCCTATTACAACAGGGCCGGGGCCAACGTCCTGACTTTC
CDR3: CASSPGPYYNRAGANVLTF

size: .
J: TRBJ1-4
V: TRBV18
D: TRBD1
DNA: TGTGCCAGCTCGCCACGACAGGGACAGGGAACTAATGAAAAACTGTTTTTT
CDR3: CASSPRQGQGTNEKLFF

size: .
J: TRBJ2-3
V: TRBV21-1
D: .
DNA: TGTGCCAGCAGCAAAGGCAACACAGATACGCAGTATTTT
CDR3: CASSKGNTDTQYF

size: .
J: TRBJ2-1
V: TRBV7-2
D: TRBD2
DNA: TGTGCCAGCAGCCCGGCGGGACTAGCGGGAGGGCGGGGTGAGCAGTTCTTC
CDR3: CASSPAGLAGGRGEQFF

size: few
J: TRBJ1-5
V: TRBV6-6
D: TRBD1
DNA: TGTGCCACCGGGACAGCGGGAGGTCAGCCCCAGCATTTT
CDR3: CATGTAGGQPQHF

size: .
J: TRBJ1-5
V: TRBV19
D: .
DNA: TGTGCCAGTAGTATCAGCTGGGGTGCGAGCAATCAGCCCCAGCATTTT
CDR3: CASSISWGASNQPQHF

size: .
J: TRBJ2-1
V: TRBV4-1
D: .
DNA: TGCGCCAGCAGCCAAAGGACTGGCTACAATGAGCAGTTCTTC
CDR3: CASSQRTGYNEQFF

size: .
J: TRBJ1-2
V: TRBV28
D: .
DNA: TGTGCCAGCAGTTTATGGGTCCGGGCAGGCGATTATGGCTACACCTTC
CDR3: CASSLWVRAGDYGYTF

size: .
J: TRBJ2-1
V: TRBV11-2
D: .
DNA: TGTGCCAGCAGCGGGGGTGGGCACTACAATGAGCAGTTCTTC
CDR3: CASSGGGHYNEQFF

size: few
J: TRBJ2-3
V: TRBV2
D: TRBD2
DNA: TGTGCCAGCACCGGGACTAGCGGATTCACAGATACGCAGTATTTT
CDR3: CASTGTSGFTDTQYF

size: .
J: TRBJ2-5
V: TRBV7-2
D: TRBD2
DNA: TGTGCCAGCAGCTCCCTAGCGGGAGTGGAGACCCAGTACTTC
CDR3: CASSSLAGVETQYF

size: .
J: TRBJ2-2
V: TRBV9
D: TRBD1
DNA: TGTGCCAGCAGCGTAGCAGGGGGCCGGGACGGGGAGCTGTTTTTT
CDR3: CASSVAGGRDGELFF